This T cell receptor (beta chain) was sequenced during a study of blood T cells in healthy people across ages. In its sample, this clonotype was seen once. As yet, its antigen is unknown. An end of the junction does not agree with germline; a read error may underlie this. Germline values: CDR1 SGHRS, CDR2 YFSETQ. This CDR3 comprises 12 residues. A second PCR, run for roughly 7 to 12 cycles, used a sample-barcoded 5' primer plus a J-beta primer mix. TCRdb independently ran MiXCR on the 5' RACE reads; one entry per CDR3 protein. The repertoire includes hundreds of thousands of distinct CDR3 sequences, roughly 30% of them detected once, and just over 15% sits in the top ten. Regarding the study as a whole: One million T cells yielded diversity estimates that were considered underestimates. Per million T cells, TCR beta diversity dropped roughly linearly as age increased. PBMCs that were unsorted prevented a conclusive naive versus antigen-experienced comparison. Compared with aged donors, long-lived donors showed fewer expanded clones, suggesting selection.

The specimen sequenced was blood. The chain has TRBV5-1 and TRBJ2-5; no firm D call. This TCR was recovered from a woman older than 75 in good health. DNA of the CDR3: TGCACCAGCAGCTCGTACCAAGAGACCCAGTACTTC. Its translation is CTSSSYQETQYF. The full variable domain, rest sourced from reference TRBV5-1 and TRBJ2-5, is KAGVTQTPRYLIKTRGQQVTLSCSPISGHRSVSWYQQTPGQGLQFLFEYFSETQRNKGNFPGRFSGRQFSNSRSEMNVSTLELGDSALYLCTSSSYQETQYFGPGTRLLVL.